These T cell receptor beta chains were read from a single sample in a study of cytomegalovirus exposure and HLA in healthy donors. The data were produced by immunoSEQ multiplex PCR, yet TCRdb's version contains in-frame clones alone and is incomplete. The sample has roughly 250,000 clones; roughly 81% are singletons. The specimen was PBMCs. These receptors all stem from a woman in her forties in good health and CMV-seropositive. Each CDR3 is given with its conserved first and last residue. Each record gives: J gene, V gene, CDR3 protein.

TRBJ1-4	TRBV5-6	CASSLGPTGGNEKLFF
TRBJ1-1	TRBV18	CASSPRQPNTEAFF
TRBJ1-1	TRBV10-3	CAISYRADTEAFF
TRBJ1-4	TRBV2	CASLRGRSEKLFF
TRBJ1-5	TRBV6-1	CASKTSSNQPQHF
TRBJ1-2	TRBV19	CASSSPRRVQGYTF
TRBJ2-1	TRBV5-8	CASRGPEQFF
TRBJ1-5	TRBV19	CASSMGTGNRNQPQHF
TRBJ1-2	TRBV28	CASSLSSRDGYTF
TRBJ1-2	TRBV6-5	CASSSAYSGVGYTF
TRBJ2-3	TRBV7-2	CASSLYQRESTDTQYF
TRBJ1-5	TRBV2	CARTGTTGGSNQPQHF
TRBJ1-2	TRBV5-5	CASSLETGLDGYTF
TRBJ1-1	TRBV19	CASSMGPGGYTEAFF
TRBJ2-7	TRBV29-1	CSVVSGNSYEQYF
TRBJ2-7	TRBV11-3	CASRRGLAGDSYEQYF
TRBJ2-7	TRBV11-2	CASSYQGQQGSSEQYF
TRBJ2-1	TRBV9	CASSVEVGPDPYDEQFF
TRBJ2-3	TRBV11-3	CASSPGQSTDTQYF
TRBJ1-5	TRBV19	CASSIARSRGSSNQPQHF
TRBJ1-4	TRBV4-3	CASSQDGWGTGREKLFF
TRBJ1-2	TRBV2	CASSELQSGYTF
TRBJ2-4	TRBV9	CASSDGTSGRSDIQYF
TRBJ1-2	TRBV28	CASVDIFYGYTF
TRBJ2-7	TRBV7-2	CASSLQLAYEQYF
TRBJ2-7	TRBV6-5	CASSYSLSDYEQYF
TRBJ1-1	TRBV30	CAWSVPGGGAFF
TRBJ1-6	TRBV4-2	CASSQMGQGRDNSPLHF
TRBJ2-3	TRBV7-9	CASSLSGGLTDTQYF
TRBJ1-2	TRBV7-2	CASSLVAAGQGYTF
TRBJ1-6	TRBV27	CASSLSYRVSSSNSLHF
TRBJ2-2	TRBV5-4	CASSGRELFF
TRBJ1-1	TRBV7-2	CASSALFGVRTEAFF
TRBJ2-7	TRBV5-6	CASSSLYLAGGPDEQYF
TRBJ2-7	TRBV5-6	CASSLAGTGTSYEQYF
TRBJ1-2	TRBV7-6	CASSLEAGDGYTF
TRBJ2-3	TRBV18	CASSPNVQGLAGDTQYF
TRBJ1-1	TRBV29-1	CSVLGQWNTEAFF
TRBJ1-4	TRBV10-3	CAISESSLASGEKLFF
TRBJ2-1	TRBV5-1	CASSLAQLAGGQFF
TRBJ2-5	TRBV28	CASSLGPSGRYQETQYF
TRBJ2-5	TRBV7-9	CASSFRRGGETQYF
TRBJ2-6	TRBV30	CAWSVSGSGANVLTF
TRBJ2-5	TRBV7-9	CSSSIPGAFQETQYF
TRBJ2-1	TRBV18	CASSVLAGVNEQFF
TRBJ2-1	TRBV19	CASSRVAGVSNEQFF
TRBJ2-3	TRBV19	CASSQLAASTDTQYF
TRBJ2-1	TRBV5-4	CASSPIDRDKINEQFF
TRBJ2-7	TRBV27	CASSTPGSYEQYF
TRBJ1-3	TRBV5-1	CASSSQGPGNTIYF
TRBJ1-5	TRBV9	CASSVSGDSNQPQHF
TRBJ1-1	TRBV9	CASSLLQQGTDEAFF
TRBJ2-7	TRBV9	CASSVASGSVYEQYF
TRBJ1-2	TRBV28	CASREDRGRFYGYTF
TRBJ2-3	TRBV7-9	CASSRSTSGSTDTQYF
TRBJ2-1	TRBV30	CACMTGTYNEQFF
TRBJ2-7	TRBV2	CASKGGEGDFPYYEQYF
TRBJ2-7	TRBV5-1	CASSPGTGTYEQYF
TRBJ2-6	TRBV5-1	CASSLTAGANVLTF
TRBJ2-7	TRBV9	CASSVASGTTYEQYF